These 24 T cell receptor beta chains share one sample of origin, sequenced in a study of PD-1 blockade in classical Hodgkin lymphoma. Each of the patients experienced relapse following autologous stem cell transplantation, and their brentuximab vedotin exposure differed. Produced via immunoSEQ multiplex PCR; TCRdb's table is partial and in-frame only. This sample carries tens of thousands of clones, 89% of them seen once, and the ten largest clones take about 11%. The sequences come from peripheral blood mononuclear cells (PBMCs), collected before the second cycle of nivolumab. Receptors originate from a human donor with classical Hodgkin lymphoma.

V and J are TRBV5-4 and TRBJ2-7; D is undetermined. V lost 0 bases and J lost 2, with 15 bases in between. The CDR3 is made up of 16 amino acids. CDR1 SGHNT and CDR2 YYREEE come from the germline V gene (reference sequence). The CDR3 DNA reads as TGTGCCAGCAGCTTGGCCCCCCCCGGGCCCACCTACGAGCAGTACTTC. It codes for CASSLAPPGPTYEQYF. Variable domain in full (rest from reference TRBV5-4 and TRBJ2-7): ETGVTQSPTHLIKTRGQQVTLRCSSQSGHNTVSWYQQALGQGPQFIFQYYREEENGRGNFPPRFSGLQFPNYSSELNVNALELDDSALYLCASSLAPPGPTYEQYFGPGTRLTVT.

The chain carries TRBV27 and TRBJ2-3; TRBD2 agrees at 9 bases. The CDR3 contains 16 residues. The V segment lost 3 bases and the J segment 1 base; nucleotides outside the gene matches: 5. CDR1 is MNHEY, CDR2 SMNVEV, per germline (reference sequence). CDR3 sequence reads: CASSLYSGGGTDTQYF. As DNA, the CDR3 is TGTGCCAGCAGTTTGTATAGCGGGGGAGGCACAGATACGCAGTATTTT.

The CDR3 sequence: CASSETGNTIYF. In DNA form, the CDR3 reads TGTGCCAGCAGTGAAACCGGAAACACCATATATTTT. The rearrangement joins TRBV2 to TRBJ1-3; no clear D gene. Germline-derived CDR1 and CDR2 are SNHLY and FYNNEI. This CDR3 is 12 amino acids long. V lost 2 bases, J lost 4 bases, and 3 bases lay in between.

This chain uses TRBV5-1 with TRBJ2-1; 8 bases agree with TRBD2. Germline loops: CDR1 SGHRS, CDR2 YFSETQ. The CDR3 length is 14 residues. J gave up 8 bases and V 7 bases, and 11 bases lay outside the gene matches. The CDR3 nucleotides read TGCGCCAGCTCGAAGGGTAATAGCGGGGATGAGCAGTTCTTC. Its protein product is CASSKGNSGDEQFF.

The chain links TRBV4-2 to TRBJ2-3; the D is unclear. Germline CDR1 LGHNA, CDR2 YNFKEQ. Trimming took off 0 bases at V and 2 bases at J, with 9 bases between the two ends. This CDR3 has 15 residues. The chain's CDR3 is CASSQEWLSTDTQYF. CDR3 nucleotides: TGTGCCAGCAGCCAAGAATGGTTGTCCACAGATACGCAGTATTTT.

CDR3 in amino acids: CASSGLETNHEKLFF. The CDR3, as DNA: TGTGCCAGTAGCGGATTGGAGACGAACCATGAAAAACTGTTTTTT. The chain links TRBV19 to TRBJ1-4; D is ambiguous. Trimming removed 6 bases from V and 6 bases from J, with 17 bases in between. The CDR3 has 15 amino acids. Germline V lookup: CDR1 LNHDA, CDR2 SQIVND (reference sequence).

CDR3 coding DNA: TGTGCCAGCAGTTTGGTCGGGGGCCATCAGCCCCAGCATTTT. Residues: CASSLVGGHQPQHF. This rearrangement joins TRBV28 to TRBJ1-5, with D possibly matching TRBD1 (6 bases). The V gene's germline CDR1 is MDHEN and CDR2 SYDVKM. The ends were cut back, 3 bases at V and 5 bases at J, with 11 bases in the middle. This CDR3 comprises 14 residues. The full variable domain, in which reference TRBV28 and TRBJ1-5 provide the parts outside the CDR3, is DVKVTQSSRYLVKRTGEKVFLECVQDMDHENMFWYRQDPGLGLRLIYFSYDVKMKEKGDIPEGYSVSREKKERFSLILESASTNQTSMYLCASSLVGGHQPQHFGDGTRLSIL.

The chain carries TRBV7-9 and TRBJ2-3; 9 nucleotides align to TRBD2. With V trimmed by 5 bases and J by 3 bases, 15 bases remained unmatched. CDR1 is SEHNR and CDR2 is FQNEAQ in the germline V gene (reference sequence). CDR3 length: 18 residues. CDR3 region: CASSPGLATGLNTDTQYF. As DNA, the CDR3 is TGTGCCAGCAGCCCGGGACTAGCCACTGGCCTGAATACAGATACGCAGTATTTT.

V and J are TRBV5-1 and TRBJ2-7; 8 bases agree with TRBD1. V dropped 2 bases and J dropped 3; count of bases not matched to a gene: 10. The CDR3 spans 16 residues. Germline V gene lookup returns CDR1 SGHRS and CDR2 YFSETQ. The CDR3 region is CASSLLPGQANYEQYF. DNA of the CDR3: TGCGCCAGCAGCTTACTACCGGGACAGGCAAACTACGAGCAGTACTTC.

The rearrangement uses TRBV10-3 and TRBJ2-7, with a tentative D call TRBD1 (5 bases). V lost 8 bases and J 0 bases, leaving 11 bases between the germline ends. The CDR3 sequence is 13 residues long. CDR1 ENHRY and CDR2 SYGVKD come from the germline V gene. CDR3: CAILATDSYEQYF. In DNA form, the CDR3 reads TGTGCCATCCTCGCGACAGACTCCTACGAGCAGTACTTC.

J is TRBJ2-6 and V is TRBV5-4, with D possibly TRBD2 on 5 matching bases. There are 16 residues in the CDR3. Germline V CDR1 and CDR2: SGHNT, YYREEE (reference sequence). Trimming removed 2 bases at V and 3 bases at J, with 12 bases between. CDR3 coding DNA: TGTGCCAGCAGCTTCCCCACCGGGATTGGGGCCAACGTCCTGACTTTC. Translation: CASSFPTGIGANVLTF. The full variable domain, with the rest looked up from reference TRBV5-4 and TRBJ2-6, is ETGVTQSPTHLIKTRGQQVTLRCSSQSGHNTVSWYQQALGQGPQFIFQYYREEENGRGNFPPRFSGLQFPNYSSELNVNALELDDSALYLCASSFPTGIGANVLTFGAGSRLTVL.

In this sample, this clone turned up a few times. The V call is TRBV6-5, the J call TRBJ2-1; TRBD2 might be the D (6 bases). The germline gives CDR1 MNHEY, CDR2 SVGAGI. V was cut by 11 bases and J by 6 bases, with 14 bases left in between. The CDR3 extends over 12 amino acids. CDR3 DNA: TGTGCCGCCACGGCGGGGCGCAATGAGCAGTTCTTC. Amino acid sequence: CAATAGRNEQFF.

This clone came up once. V usage is TRBV9 and J usage is TRBJ2-7, with D hard to call. The CDR3 is 15 residues long. Germline V CDR1 and CDR2: SGDLS, YYNGEE. V was cut by 2 bases and J by 2 bases, with 14 bases left in between. This CDR3 reads CASSVDLDPTYEQYF. The CDR3 nucleotides read TGTGCCAGCAGCGTGGATCTAGACCCAACCTACGAGCAGTACTTC.

The chain employs TRBV6-1 and TRBJ1-2, with a tentative D call TRBD1 (6 bases). The CDR3 runs 16 residues. The V end was cut by 1 base, the J end by 5 bases, with 17 bases between. In germline, CDR1 is MNHNS, CDR2 SASEGT. The CDR3 loop is CASSEVPHRAPYGYTF. The CDR3, as DNA: TGTGCCAGCAGTGAAGTCCCTCACAGGGCCCCTTATGGCTACACCTTC.

The chain uses TRBV28 and TRBJ2-3; unclear D gene. The CDR3 contains 14 residues. Germline assignment: CDR1 MDHEN and CDR2 SYDVKM. The V end was cut by 6 bases, the J end by 1 base, with 11 bases between. CDR3: CASSTHIGTDTQYF. CDR3 coding DNA: TGTGCCAGCAGCACCCACATAGGCACAGATACGCAGTATTTT.

The J gene is TRBJ2-2, the V gene TRBV6-1, with D perhaps matching TRBD1 (6 bases). V was trimmed by 10 bases and J by 3 bases, leaving 15 bases between them. CDR3 size: 14 residues. Germline CDR1 reads MNHNS; CDR2 reads SASEGT. CDR3 region: CAIRGGWDTGELFF. In DNA, the CDR3 is TGTGCCATTAGAGGGGGTTGGGACACCGGGGAGCTGTTTTTT.

This chain uses TRBV7-8 with TRBJ2-2; the match to TRBD2 covers 7 bases. There are 17 residues in the CDR3. V shed 8 bases, J shed 5 bases, and the junction held 17 bases outside the gene matches. The germline CDR1 and CDR2 sequences are SGHVS and FQNEAQ. The CDR3 protein is CASRGTTLLKSTGELFF. In nucleotides, the CDR3 is TGTGCCAGCCGCGGGACTACCCTCCTCAAATCTACCGGGGAGCTGTTTTTT.

The chain uses TRBV18 and TRBJ2-7, with a weak D call TRBD1 (6 bases). The CDR3 loop spans 14 amino acids. V shed 2 bases and J shed 5 bases, with 13 bases lying between them. Germline lookup yields CDR1 KGHSH and CDR2 LQKENI. The CDR3 loop is CASSPTTGTHEQYF. CDR3 DNA sequence: TGTGCCAGCTCACCAACGACAGGTACCCACGAGCAGTACTTC.

This sequence joins TRBV4-1 and TRBJ2-3; TRBD2 aligns across 11 bases. The CDR3 has 17 residues. Trimming removed 0 bases from V and 2 bases from J; junction bases left unmatched: 4. Germline CDR1 and CDR2: MGHRA and YSYEKL. CDR3 DNA: TGCGCCAGCAGCCAAGAGGGGACTAGCGGCCCCACAGATACGCAGTATTTT. This encodes CASSQEGTSGPTDTQYF.

J is TRBJ2-4 and V is TRBV28, with D maybe TRBD1 (5 bases). The CDR3 is 14 residues long. Trimming took 3 bases from V and 7 from J, leaving 13 bases between them. Germline CDR1 is MDHEN and CDR2 is SYDVKM. As DNA, the CDR3 is TGTGCCAGCAGTTTGGGTTTGGGGCAGAACATTCAGTACTTC. It encodes CASSLGLGQNIQYF.

The chain has TRBV28 and TRBJ1-1; 7 bases map to TRBD1. This CDR3 is built from 15 residues. V was clipped by 6 bases and J by 7 bases; unmatched bases: 14. Germline V lookup: CDR1 MDHEN, CDR2 SYDVKM. CDR3 DNA: TGTGCCAGCAGACCAAACAGGGGCGTCCATAATGAAGCTTTCTTT. It is translated as CASRPNRGVHNEAFF.

This chain joins TRBV27 and TRBJ1-1; TRBD1 matches 9 bases. The CDR3 runs 15 residues. V lost 5 bases and J lost 5; bases outside the gene matches: 9. CDR1 is MNHEY, CDR2 SMNVEV, per germline (reference sequence). CDR3 protein: CASSEYTGGKTEAFF. The CDR3 DNA reads TGTGCCAGCAGTGAGTACACAGGGGGCAAAACTGAAGCTTTCTTT.

The chain uses TRBV19 and TRBJ1-6; 9 bases are shared with TRBD1. The ends lost 7 bases at V and 12 bases at J; junction bases unmatched: 7. The germline gives CDR1 LNHDA, CDR2 SQIVND (reference sequence). This CDR3 spans 13 amino acids. CDR3 DNA: TGTGCCAGTACCAAGACAGGGGGATTACCCCTCCACTTT. Its protein product is CASTKTGGLPLHF.

This sequence joins TRBV2 and TRBJ1-3; D is uncertain. The CDR3 consists of 16 residues. The V and J ends lost 5 bases and 0 bases respectively, with 14 bases between them. Looked up from germline, CDR1 is SNHLY and CDR2 is FYNNEI. CDR3 DNA sequence: TGTGCCAGCAGTCGCGGGCACGCGGCCTCTGGAAACACCATATATTTT. This translates into CASSRGHAASGNTIYF.